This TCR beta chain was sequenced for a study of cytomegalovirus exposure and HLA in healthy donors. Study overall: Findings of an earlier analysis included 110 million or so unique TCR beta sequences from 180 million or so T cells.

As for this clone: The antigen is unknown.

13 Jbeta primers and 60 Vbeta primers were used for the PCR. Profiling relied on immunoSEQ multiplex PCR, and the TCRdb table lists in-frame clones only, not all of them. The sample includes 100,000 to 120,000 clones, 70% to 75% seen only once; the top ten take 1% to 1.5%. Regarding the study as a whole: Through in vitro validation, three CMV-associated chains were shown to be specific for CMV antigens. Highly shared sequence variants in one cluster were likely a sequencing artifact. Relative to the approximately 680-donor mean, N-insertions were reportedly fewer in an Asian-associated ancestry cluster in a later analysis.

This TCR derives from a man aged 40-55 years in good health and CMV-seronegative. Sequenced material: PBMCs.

CDR3 DNA: TGTGCCAGTAGTTCGACAGGGGAATATGGCTACACCTTC. Protein sequence: CASSSTGEYGYTF. The chain links TRBV19 to TRBJ1-2, with 8 bases fitting TRBD1. V lost 5 bases to trimming and J lost 5 bases; unmatched junction nucleotides: 4. Germline V lookup: CDR1 LNHDA, CDR2 SQIVND (reference sequence). This CDR3 comprises 13 residues.